This TCR beta chain was recorded in a study of control samples from healthy donors and cancer patients (dated by TCRdb to about 2020). Trimming costs V 4 bases and J 4 bases, and their ends lie 16 bases apart. Based on the germline V gene, the CDR1 and CDR2 sequences are MDHEN and SYDVKM. From cysteine to phenylalanine, the CDR3 is 15 amino acids long. Only the CDR3 portion is preserved as DNA: 45 bases, with reading frame beginning at the first base. The receptor library was made with the immunoSEQ multiplex PCR assay. The table was pulled from immuneACCESS by TCRdb, which kept in-frame rearrangements only. Such tables lose some clones; where checked, under half of the loss comes from unresolved V genes, and the rest has no known cause. The sample table shows approximately 170,000 clones, and around 90% are seen once. Clones ranked in the top ten supply about 0.73% of the sample. A note on this clone: Its antigen remains unidentified. No qualities accompany the bases; no much larger clone lies one base away.

This receptor was identified in a woman in her 30s in good health. The chain employs TRBV28 and TRBJ1-2, with the identity of the D gene unclear. Sequenced: blood. The DNA sequence follows: TGTGCCAGCAGTTCCCCAGTTGTTAAGAGCTATGGCTACACCTTC. Its coded protein is CASSSPVVKSYGYTF.